These T cell receptor beta chains were read from a single sample in a study of human T cells and chemical hapten exposure. MiXCR was run by TCRdb on the RACE reads, yielding one entry per CDR3 protein. The table has roughly 98,000 distinct CDR3 sequences, around 12% seen once. Sequenced material: whole blood, taken in connection with sensitization to the hapten diphenylcyclopropenone (DPC). The receptors derive from a woman aged 40 to 49 with alopecia areata. Some clones in this sample may be carry-over from other donors' samples. The CDR3 runs from the conserved cysteine through the conserved F or W. The D gene is left open where the match is weak. Size values are once, few and many counts, or a class for expanded clones, and some rows have none.

TRBV7-8,13,-,-,TRBJ1-4,CASSVWGLEKLFF,TGTGCCAGCAGCGTGTGGGGTTTAGAAAAACTGTTTTTT
TRBV20-1,14,-,-,TRBJ2-1,CSARSVSQLDEQFF,TGCAGTGCTAGAAGCGTTAGCCAGTTAGATGAGCAGTTCTTC
TRBV29-1,11,-,few,TRBJ2-4,CSVDVNNIQYF,TGCAGCGTTGACGTAAACAACATTCAGTACTTC
TRBV6-2/TRBV6-3,17,-,few,TRBJ2-1,CASRPWDSPSGDNEQFF,TGTGCCAGCAGACCCTGGGACAGCCCTAGCGGTGACAATGAGCAGTTCTTC
TRBV6-2/TRBV6-3,15,-,many,TRBJ1-1,CASSYPSGRVWEAFF,TGTGCCAGCAGTTACCCGTCAGGGCGAGTATGGGAAGCTTTCTTT
TRBV12-3/TRBV12-4,13,TRBD2,-,TRBJ2-2,CASRSGGPGELFF,TGTGCCAGCAGGTCGGGGGGACCCGGGGAGCTGTTTTTT
TRBV10-3,15,-,-,TRBJ2-6,CAIGQGNSGANVLTF,TGTGCCATCGGGCAGGGGAATTCTGGGGCCAACGTCCTGACTTTC
TRBV6-4,15,-,-,TRBJ2-3,CAGGYQGRAKDTQYF,TGTGCCGGGGGCTATCAGGGGAGGGCCAAGGATACGCAGTATTTT
TRBV7-2,17,TRBD2,-,TRBJ2-2,CASSLVGSSGIAGELFF,TGTGCCAGCAGCTTAGTAGGAAGTAGCGGGATAGCCGGGGAGCTGTTTTTT
TRBV24-1,17,TRBD2,-,TRBJ2-2,CATSDSGTSGFTGELFF,TGTGCCACCAGTGATTCCGGGACTAGCGGTTTCACCGGGGAGCTGTTTTTT
TRBV7-3,13,-,-,TRBJ2-5,CASSLGRTETQYF,TGTGCCAGCAGCTTAGGCAGGACGGAGACCCAGTACTTC
TRBV28,15,-,-,TRBJ2-4,CASSPAGAGSDIQYF,TGTGCCAGCAGTCCGGCCGGGGCAGGGTCGGACATTCAGTACTTC
TRBV7-8,16,TRBD1,few,TRBJ1-5,CASSRMTGGLGQPQHF,TGTGCCAGCAGCCGGATGACAGGGGGCTTGGGACAGCCCCAGCATTTT
TRBV29-1,13,-,many,TRBJ2-1,CSVGAFYSGEQFF,TGCAGCGTTGGGGCTTTCTACTCGGGTGAGCAGTTCTTC
TRBV18,16,TRBD1,many,TRBJ2-1,CASSPPTGQGLREQFF,TGTGCCAGCTCACCACCGACTGGACAGGGTTTAAGAGAGCAGTTCTTC
TRBV28,13,-,many,TRBJ2-5,CASQAGGKETQYF,TGTGCCAGCCAGGCCGGGGGCAAAGAGACCCAGTACTTC
TRBV28,14,-,few,TRBJ2-4,CASSFLQMADIQYF,TGTGCCAGCAGTTTTTTACAGATGGCAGACATTCAGTACTTC
TRBV4-2,15,TRBD1,-,TRBJ1-1,CASSQGTGQYTEAFF,TGTGCCAGCAGCCAAGGGACAGGCCAGTACACTGAAGCTTTCTTT
TRBV7-3,16,TRBD1,-,TRBJ2-7,CASSEPGQGATYEQYF,TGTGCCAGCAGCGAACCGGGACAGGGGGCAACCTACGAGCAGTACTTC
TRBV10-2,13,-,many,TRBJ1-6,CASSESPRSPLHF,TGCGCCAGCAGTGAGTCTCCGAGATCACCCCTCCACTTT
TRBV2,15,-,-,TRBJ2-1,CASSEGPTEYNEQFF,TGTGCCAGCAGTGAAGGACCGACCGAGTACAATGAGCAGTTCTTC
TRBV24-1,14,-,medium-sized,TRBJ2-2,CATARGQNTGELFF,TGTGCCACCGCTCGGGGCCAGAACACCGGGGAGCTGTTTTTT
TRBV18,15,-,few,TRBJ2-1,CASSQRGGASNEQFF,TGTGCCAGCTCACAGAGGGGGGGCGCAAGCAATGAGCAGTTCTTC
TRBV30,12,-,few,TRBJ2-7,CAWSSPTREQYF,TGTGCCTGGAGTTCCCCCACCAGGGAGCAGTACTTC
TRBV6-6,14,TRBD1,many,TRBJ2-5,CASSSGQGSETQYF,TGTGCCAGCAGTTCCGGACAGGGGTCAGAGACCCAGTACTTC
TRBV7-6,14,-,few,TRBJ2-3,CASSLGSPPDTQYF,TGTGCCAGCAGCCTCGGGAGTCCCCCAGATACGCAGTATTTT
TRBV6-4,14,TRBD2,few,TRBJ2-1,CASRGLARTGEQFF,TGTGCCAGCAGGGGACTAGCGAGAACGGGAGAGCAGTTCTTC
TRBV6-5,15,-,-,TRBJ1-1,CASSLLARGDTEAFF,TGTGCCAGCAGCCTCTTGGCTCGGGGGGACACTGAAGCTTTCTTT
TRBV11-2,15,TRBD2,-,TRBJ2-1,CASSLTSGVYNEQFF,TGTGCCAGCAGCTTAACGAGCGGGGTCTACAATGAGCAGTTCTTC
TRBV29-1,13,TRBD2,-,TRBJ2-5,CSVRTSGQETQYF,TGCAGCGTTCGGACTAGCGGCCAAGAGACCCAGTACTTC
TRBV20-1,18,-,medium-sized,TRBJ2-7,CSARGTGEIAGDPYEQYF,TGCAGTGCTAGAGGGACAGGGGAAATAGCGGGAGACCCCTACGAGCAGTACTTC
TRBV4-3,14,-,few,TRBJ2-1,CASSQDNLVIEQFF,TGCGCCAGCAGCCAAGATAATCTAGTAATTGAGCAGTTCTTC
TRBV20-1,17,TRBD2,many,TRBJ2-2,CSATGLAGGGNTGELFF,TGCAGTGCTACCGGACTAGCGGGAGGAGGTAACACCGGGGAGCTGTTTTTT
TRBV12-3/TRBV12-4,13,-,few,TRBJ2-5,CASSPGTPETQYF,TGTGCCAGCAGCCCCGGGACTCCGGAGACCCAGTACTTC
TRBV28,17,TRBD2,-,TRBJ2-1,CASSLSLLAGPLNEQFF,TGTGCCAGCAGTTTATCGCTACTAGCGGGTCCCCTCAATGAGCAGTTCTTC
TRBV7-9,14,TRBD2,-,TRBJ2-4,CASRGGRTKNIQYF,TGTGCCAGCAGGGGCGGGAGGACGAAAAACATTCAGTACTTC
TRBV11-2,16,TRBD2,few,TRBJ2-7,CASSSGLAGVFHEQYF,TGTGCCAGCAGCAGCGGACTAGCGGGAGTTTTCCACGAGCAGTACTTC